The TCR beta chain under discussion was sequenced for a study of post-analysis software for immune sequencing data. A note on this clonotype: Its antigen is as yet unknown.

The TCR beta cDNA libraries carried unique molecular identifiers. TCRdb reprocessed the PCR reads with MiXCR, giving one entry per CDR3 protein. Seen here are hundreds of thousands of distinct CDR3 sequences, roughly 30% observed once, and the top ten hold roughly 0.53%. Germline V gives CDR1 ENHRY, CDR2 SYGVKD. Losses at the gene ends were 0 bases for V and 5 bases for J; bases not matched to a gene: 15. The CDR3 has 19 residues. Study results and limitations: TRBV segments more frequent in patients than in controls numbered several and included TRBV5-6, TRBV5-1 and TRBV20-1. Those samples that were prepared in the same batch co-clustered strongly by F measure.

V and J are TRBV10-3 and TRBJ2-5, with TRBD2 identical over 10 bases. This sequence was found in a girl aged 5-17 years with multiple sclerosis. The sample comprised blood. Here the CDR3 DNA reads TGTGCCATCAGTGAGTCTACTGTTAGCGGGAGGCCTGCCGGCGAGACCCAGTACTTC. It translates to CAISESTVSGRPAGETQYF.